This T cell receptor (beta chain) originates from a study of control samples from healthy donors and cancer patients. Here immunoSEQ multiplex PCR was the method, and the copy in TCRdb shows in-frame clones only, minus some. The sample lists some 120,000 clones; around 89% were seen once. Trimming cost V 5 bases and J 5 bases; bases outside gene matches: 7. Germline V gene data show CDR1 as MNHNY and CDR2 as SVGAGI (reference sequence). The CDR3 is 15 amino acids. The sequence was collected from a woman in her 50s with colorectal cancer. This sequence joins TRBV6-6 and TRBJ1-1; 11 bases are a match to TRBD1. Sequencing input: PBMCs. The CDR3 protein is CASSDRTGGFTEAFF. CDR3 sequence (DNA): TGTGCCAGCAGTGACAGGACAGGGGGCTTTACTGAAGCTTTCTTT.